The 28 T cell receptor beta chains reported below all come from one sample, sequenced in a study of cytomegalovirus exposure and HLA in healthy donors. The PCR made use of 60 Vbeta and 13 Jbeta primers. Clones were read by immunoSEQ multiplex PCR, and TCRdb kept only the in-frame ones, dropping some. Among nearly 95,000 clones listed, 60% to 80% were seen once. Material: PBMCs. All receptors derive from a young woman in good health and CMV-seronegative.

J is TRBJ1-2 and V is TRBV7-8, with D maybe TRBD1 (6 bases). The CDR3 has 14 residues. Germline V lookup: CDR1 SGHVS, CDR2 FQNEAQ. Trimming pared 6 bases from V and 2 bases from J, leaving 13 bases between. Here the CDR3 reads CASSRNRVNYGYTF. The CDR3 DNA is TGTGCCAGCAGTCGAAACAGGGTAAACTATGGCTACACCTTC.

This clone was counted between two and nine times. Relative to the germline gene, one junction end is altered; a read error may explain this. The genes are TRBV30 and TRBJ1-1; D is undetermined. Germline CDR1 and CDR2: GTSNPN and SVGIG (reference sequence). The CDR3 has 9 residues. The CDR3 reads CRRNTEAFF. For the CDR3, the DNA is TGCCGGAGGAACACTGAAGCTTTCTTT. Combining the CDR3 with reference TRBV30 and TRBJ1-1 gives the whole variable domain SQTIHQWPATLVQPVGSPLSLECTVEGTSNPNLYWYRQAAGRGLQLLFYSVGIGQISSEVPQNLSASRPQDRQFILSSKKLLLSDSGFYLCRRNTEAFFGQGTRLTVV.

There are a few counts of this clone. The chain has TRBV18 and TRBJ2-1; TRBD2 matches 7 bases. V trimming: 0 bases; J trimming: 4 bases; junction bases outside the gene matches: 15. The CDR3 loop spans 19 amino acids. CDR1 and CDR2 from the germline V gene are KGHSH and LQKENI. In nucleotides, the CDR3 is TGTGCCAGCTCACCACCGGTTGGCGGGGGAAGACAAAAATACAATGAGCAGTTCTTC. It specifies CASSPPVGGGRQKYNEQFF.

CDR3 protein: CASSQGFGGAEQYF. The CDR3 DNA is TGTGCCAGCAGCCAAGGTTTCGGGGGGGCCGAGCAGTACTTC. The chain has TRBV14 and TRBJ2-7, with 8 bases matching TRBD2. After removal of 1 base from V and 6 bases from J, the junction contained 5 bases not matched to a gene. Germline CDR1 is SGHDN and CDR2 is FVKESK. This CDR3 region has 14 residues.

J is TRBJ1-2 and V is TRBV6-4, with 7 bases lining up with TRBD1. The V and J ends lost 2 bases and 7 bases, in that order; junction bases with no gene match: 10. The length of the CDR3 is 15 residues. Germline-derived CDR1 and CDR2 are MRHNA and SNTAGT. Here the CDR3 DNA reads TGTGCCAGCAGTGACACCCCCCGACAGGGCGGTGGCTACACCTTC. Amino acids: CASSDTPRQGGGYTF.

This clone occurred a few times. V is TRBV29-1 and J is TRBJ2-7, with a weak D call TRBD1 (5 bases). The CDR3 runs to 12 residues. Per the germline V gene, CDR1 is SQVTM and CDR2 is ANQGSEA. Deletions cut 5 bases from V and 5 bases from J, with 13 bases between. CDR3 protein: CSVCLRGNEQYF. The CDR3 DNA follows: TGCAGCGTTTGCCTTAGGGGAAACGAGCAGTACTTC.

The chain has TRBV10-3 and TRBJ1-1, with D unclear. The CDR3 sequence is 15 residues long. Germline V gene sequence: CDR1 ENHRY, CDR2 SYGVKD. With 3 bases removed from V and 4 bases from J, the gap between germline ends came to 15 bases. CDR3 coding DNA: TGTGCCATCAGTGATAATAAGGCGAGACTCACTGAAGCTTTCTTT. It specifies CAISDNKARLTEAFF.

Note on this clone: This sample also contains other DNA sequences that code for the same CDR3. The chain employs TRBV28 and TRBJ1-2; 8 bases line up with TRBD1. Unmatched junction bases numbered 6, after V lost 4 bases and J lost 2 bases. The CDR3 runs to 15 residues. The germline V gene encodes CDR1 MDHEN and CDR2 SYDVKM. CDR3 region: CASSSGTGLNYGYTF. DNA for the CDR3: TGTGCCAGCAGTTCCGGGACAGGACTCAACTATGGCTACACCTTC.

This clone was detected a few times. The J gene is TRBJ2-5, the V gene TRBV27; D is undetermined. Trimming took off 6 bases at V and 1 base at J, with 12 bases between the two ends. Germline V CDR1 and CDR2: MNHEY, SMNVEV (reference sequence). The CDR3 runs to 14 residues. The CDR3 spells CASSSLGFQETQYF. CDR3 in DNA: TGTGCCAGCAGCTCCCTCGGGTTCCAAGAGACCCAGTACTTC.

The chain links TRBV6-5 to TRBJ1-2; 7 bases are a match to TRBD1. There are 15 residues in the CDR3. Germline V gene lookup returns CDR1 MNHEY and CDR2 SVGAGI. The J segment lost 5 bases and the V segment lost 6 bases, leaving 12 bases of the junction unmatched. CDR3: CASRADRALRYGYTF. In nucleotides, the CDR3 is TGTGCCAGCAGGGCTGACAGGGCCCTACGTTATGGCTACACCTTC.

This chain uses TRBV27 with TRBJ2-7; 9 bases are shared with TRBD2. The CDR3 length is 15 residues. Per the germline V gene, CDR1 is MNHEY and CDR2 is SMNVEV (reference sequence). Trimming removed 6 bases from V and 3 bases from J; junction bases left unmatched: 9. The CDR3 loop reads CASSPGTSSYYEQYF. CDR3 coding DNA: TGTGCCAGCAGCCCCGGGACTAGCAGCTACTACGAGCAGTACTTC.

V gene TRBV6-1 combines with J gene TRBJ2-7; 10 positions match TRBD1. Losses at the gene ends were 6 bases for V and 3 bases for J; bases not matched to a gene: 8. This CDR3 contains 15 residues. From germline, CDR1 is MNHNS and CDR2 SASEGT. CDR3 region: CASRSGTGADYEQYF. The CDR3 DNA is TGTGCCAGCAGGTCCGGGACAGGGGCAGACTACGAGCAGTACTTC.

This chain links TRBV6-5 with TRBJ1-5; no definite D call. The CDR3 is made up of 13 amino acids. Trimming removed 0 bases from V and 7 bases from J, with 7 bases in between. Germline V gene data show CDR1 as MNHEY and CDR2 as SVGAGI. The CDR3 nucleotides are TGTGCCAGCAGTTACTCTCTGGCCCAGCCCCAGCATTTT. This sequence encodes CASSYSLAQPQHF.

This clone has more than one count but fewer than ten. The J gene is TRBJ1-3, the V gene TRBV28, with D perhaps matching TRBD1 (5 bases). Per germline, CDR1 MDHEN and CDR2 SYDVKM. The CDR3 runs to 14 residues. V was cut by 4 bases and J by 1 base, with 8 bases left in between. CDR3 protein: CASSSGFSGNTIYF. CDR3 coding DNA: TGTGCCAGCAGTTCAGGGTTTTCTGGAAACACCATATATTTT. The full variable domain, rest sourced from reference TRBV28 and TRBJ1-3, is DVKVTQSSRYLVKRTGEKVFLECVQDMDHENMFWYRQDPGLGLRLIYFSYDVKMKEKGDIPEGYSVSREKKERFSLILESASTNQTSMYLCASSSGFSGNTIYFGEGSWLTVV.

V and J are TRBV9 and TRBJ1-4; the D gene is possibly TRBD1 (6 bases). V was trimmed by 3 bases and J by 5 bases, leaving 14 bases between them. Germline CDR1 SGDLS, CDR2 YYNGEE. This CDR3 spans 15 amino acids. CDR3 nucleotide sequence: TGTGCCAGCAGCGCCAAGACAGGAGTGAATGAAAAACTGTTTTTT. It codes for CASSAKTGVNEKLFF.

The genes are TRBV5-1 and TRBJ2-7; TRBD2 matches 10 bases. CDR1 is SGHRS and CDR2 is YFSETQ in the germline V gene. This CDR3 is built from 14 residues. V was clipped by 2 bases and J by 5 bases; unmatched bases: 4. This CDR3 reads CASSLTSGTDEQYF. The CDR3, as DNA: TGCGCCAGCAGCTTAACTAGCGGGACCGACGAGCAGTACTTC.

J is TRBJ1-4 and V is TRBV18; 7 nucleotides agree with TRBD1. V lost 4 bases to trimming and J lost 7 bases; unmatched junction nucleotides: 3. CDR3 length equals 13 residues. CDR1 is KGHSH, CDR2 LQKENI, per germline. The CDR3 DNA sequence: TGTGCCAGCTCACGACAGGGAGGTGAAAAACTGTTTTTT. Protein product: CASSRQGGEKLFF.

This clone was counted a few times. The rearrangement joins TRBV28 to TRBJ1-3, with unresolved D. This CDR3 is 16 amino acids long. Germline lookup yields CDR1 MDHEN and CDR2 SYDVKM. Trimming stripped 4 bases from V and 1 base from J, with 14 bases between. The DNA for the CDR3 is TGTGCCAGCAGTTCCCCAGCCAGGTGGTCTGGAAACACCATATATTTT. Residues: CASSSPARWSGNTIYF.

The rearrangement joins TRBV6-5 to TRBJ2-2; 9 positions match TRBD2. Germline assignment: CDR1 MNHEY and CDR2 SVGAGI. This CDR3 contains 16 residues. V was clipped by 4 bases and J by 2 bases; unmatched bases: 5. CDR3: CASSLVAGANTGELFF. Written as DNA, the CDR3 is TGTGCCAGCAGTTTGGTAGCGGGAGCAAACACCGGGGAGCTGTTTTTT.

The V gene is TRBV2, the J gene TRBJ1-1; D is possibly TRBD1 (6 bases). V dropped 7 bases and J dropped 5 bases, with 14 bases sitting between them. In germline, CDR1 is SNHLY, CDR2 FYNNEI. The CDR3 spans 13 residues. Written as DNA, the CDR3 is TGTGCCAGCAATCCACAGGGTGGGACTGAAGCTTTCTTT. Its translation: CASNPQGGTEAFF.

The CDR3 DNA sequence: TGTGCCAGCAGTGATACAGACGTGGTCCCTGAAGCTTTCTTT. This encodes CASSDTDVVPEAFF. The rearrangement joins TRBV2 to TRBJ1-1, with D unresolved. V gave up 3 bases and J gave up 6 bases, with 14 bases separating them. The CDR3 length is 14 residues. CDR1 and CDR2 (germline): SNHLY, FYNNEI.

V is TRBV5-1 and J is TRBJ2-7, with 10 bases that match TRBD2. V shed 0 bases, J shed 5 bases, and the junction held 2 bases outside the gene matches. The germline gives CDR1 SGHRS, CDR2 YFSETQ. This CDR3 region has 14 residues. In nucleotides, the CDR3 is TGCGCCAGCAGCTTGGGGACTAGCGGCCACGAGCAGTACTTC. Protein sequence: CASSLGTSGHEQYF.

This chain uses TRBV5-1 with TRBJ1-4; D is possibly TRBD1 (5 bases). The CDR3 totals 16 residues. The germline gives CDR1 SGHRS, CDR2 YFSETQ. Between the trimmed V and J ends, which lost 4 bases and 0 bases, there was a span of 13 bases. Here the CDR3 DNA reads TGCGCCAGCAGCCACTCAGGGACTGCAACTAATGAAAAACTGTTTTTT. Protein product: CASSHSGTATNEKLFF.

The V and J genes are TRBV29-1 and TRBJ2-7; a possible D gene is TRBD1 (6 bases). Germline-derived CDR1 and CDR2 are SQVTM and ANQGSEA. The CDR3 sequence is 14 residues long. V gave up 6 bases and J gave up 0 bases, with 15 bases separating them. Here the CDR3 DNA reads TGCAGCGTCACAACAGGGTCGAGCTCCTACGAGCAGTACTTC. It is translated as CSVTTGSSSYEQYF.

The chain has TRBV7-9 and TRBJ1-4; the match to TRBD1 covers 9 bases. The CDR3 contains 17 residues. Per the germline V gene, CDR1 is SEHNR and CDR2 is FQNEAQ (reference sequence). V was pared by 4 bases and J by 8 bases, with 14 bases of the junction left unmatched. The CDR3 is CASSSRDRDLVEEKLFF. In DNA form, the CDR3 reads TGTGCCAGCAGCTCCCGGGACAGGGACTTGGTTGAAGAAAAACTGTTTTTT.

CDR3 residues: CASSSRDRNTEAFF. The CDR3 nucleotides are TGTGCCAGCTCATCCCGGGACAGGAACACTGAAGCTTTCTTT. The rearrangement uses TRBV18 and TRBJ1-1; TRBD1 matches at 7 bases. Germline V gives CDR1 KGHSH, CDR2 LQKENI. After removal of 5 bases from V and 1 base from J, the junction contained 4 bases not matched to a gene. This CDR3 is 14 amino acids long.

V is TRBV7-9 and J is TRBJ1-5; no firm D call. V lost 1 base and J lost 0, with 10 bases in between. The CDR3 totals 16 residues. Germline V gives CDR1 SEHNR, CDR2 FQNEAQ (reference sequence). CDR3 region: CASSLEGAHSNQPQHF. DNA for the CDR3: TGTGCCAGCAGCTTAGAAGGAGCTCATAGCAATCAGCCCCAGCATTTT. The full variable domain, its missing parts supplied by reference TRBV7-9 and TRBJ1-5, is DTGVSQNPRHKITKRGQNVTFRCDPISEHNRLYWYRQTLGQGPEFLTYFQNEAQLEKSRLLSDRFSAERPKGSFSTLEIQRTEQGDSAMYLCASSLEGAHSNQPQHFGDGTRLSIL.

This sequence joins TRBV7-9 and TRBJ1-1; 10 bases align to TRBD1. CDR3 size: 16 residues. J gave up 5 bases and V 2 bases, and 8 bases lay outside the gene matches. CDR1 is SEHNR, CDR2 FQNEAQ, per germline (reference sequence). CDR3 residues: CASSLPRQGAKTEAFF. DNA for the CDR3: TGTGCCAGCAGCTTACCCCGACAGGGGGCAAAGACTGAAGCTTTCTTT.